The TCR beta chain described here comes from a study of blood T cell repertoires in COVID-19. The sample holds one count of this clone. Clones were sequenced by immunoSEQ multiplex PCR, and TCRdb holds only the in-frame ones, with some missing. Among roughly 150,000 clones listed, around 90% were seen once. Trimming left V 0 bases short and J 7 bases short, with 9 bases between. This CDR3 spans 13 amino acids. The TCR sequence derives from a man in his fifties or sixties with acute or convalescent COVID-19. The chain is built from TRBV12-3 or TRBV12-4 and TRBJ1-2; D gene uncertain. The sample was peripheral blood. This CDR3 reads CASSLAQPGGYTF. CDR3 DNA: TGTGCCAGCAGTTTAGCGCAACCCGGTGGCTACACCTTC.